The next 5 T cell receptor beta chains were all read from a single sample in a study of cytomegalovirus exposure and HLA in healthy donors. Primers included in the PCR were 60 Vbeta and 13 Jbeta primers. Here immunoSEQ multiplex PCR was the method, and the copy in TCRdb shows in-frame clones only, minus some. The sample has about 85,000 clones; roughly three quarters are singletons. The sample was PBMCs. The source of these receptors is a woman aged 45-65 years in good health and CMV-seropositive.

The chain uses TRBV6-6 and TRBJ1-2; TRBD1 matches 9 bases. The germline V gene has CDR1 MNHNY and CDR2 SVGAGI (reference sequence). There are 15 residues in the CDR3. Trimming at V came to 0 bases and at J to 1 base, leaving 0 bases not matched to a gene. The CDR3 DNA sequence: TGTGCCAGCAGTTACTCGGGACAGGGTAACTATGGCTACACCTTC. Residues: CASSYSGQGNYGYTF.

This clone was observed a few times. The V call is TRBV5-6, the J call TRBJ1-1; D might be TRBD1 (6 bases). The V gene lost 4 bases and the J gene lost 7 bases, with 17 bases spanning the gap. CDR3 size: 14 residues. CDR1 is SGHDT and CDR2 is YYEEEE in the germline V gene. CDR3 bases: TGTGCCAGCAGCCTAATTGCCTTCAGGGGTGAAGCTTTCTTT. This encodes CASSLIAFRGEAFF.

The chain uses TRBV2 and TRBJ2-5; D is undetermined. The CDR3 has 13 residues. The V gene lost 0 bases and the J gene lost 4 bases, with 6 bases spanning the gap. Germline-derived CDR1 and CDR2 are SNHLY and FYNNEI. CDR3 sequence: CASSEAEIETQYF. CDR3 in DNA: TGTGCCAGCAGTGAAGCTGAGATAGAGACCCAGTACTTC.

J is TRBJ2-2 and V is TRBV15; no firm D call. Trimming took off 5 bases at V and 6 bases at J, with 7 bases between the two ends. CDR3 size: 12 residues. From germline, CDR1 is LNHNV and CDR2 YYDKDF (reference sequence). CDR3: CATSPFSGELFF. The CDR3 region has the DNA TGTGCCACCAGCCCCTTTTCCGGGGAGCTGTTTTTT.

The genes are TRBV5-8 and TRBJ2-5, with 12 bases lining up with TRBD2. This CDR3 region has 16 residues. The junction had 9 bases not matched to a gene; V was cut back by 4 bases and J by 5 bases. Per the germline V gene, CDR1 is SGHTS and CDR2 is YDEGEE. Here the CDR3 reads CASSRTTSGSLETQYF. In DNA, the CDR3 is TGTGCCAGCAGCAGGACGACTAGCGGGAGTTTGGAGACCCAGTACTTC.